This T cell receptor beta chain stems from a study of blood T cell repertoires in COVID-19. Study-level information: The samples span acute and convalescent COVID-19 from the United States, Italy and Spain. T cells, B-cell-depleted T cells, or PBMCs provided the cDNA or gDNA that served as material.

Germline loops: CDR1 MNHNY, CDR2 SVGAGI (reference sequence). This CDR3 spans 15 amino acids. V was shortened by 5 bases and J by 0 bases, with 13 bases between the two germline ends. Per the study methods: It was from reference gene primer amplification that nucleated cell counts were estimated. Libraries were prepared by immunoSEQ multiplex PCR; TCRdb keeps only in-frame clonotypes and omits some of them. That table gives V, J and clone size, and the DNA gave D and trimming. This sample has roughly 86,000 clones, with about three quarters found just once. The receptor was derived from a man in his forties or fifties who had recovered from COVID-19. The source material was peripheral blood. V gene TRBV6-6 combines with J gene TRBJ1-1; D uncertain. CDR3 in amino acids: CASSDMTYMNTEAFF. CDR3 nucleotides: TGTGCCAGCAGTGACATGACATACATGAACACTGAAGCTTTCTTT.